The following is a T cell receptor beta chain sequence with its context. Profiling relied on immunoSEQ multiplex PCR, and the TCRdb table lists in-frame clones only, not all of them. The sample holds under 80,000 clones, roughly 87% seen once. These data are taken from a study of T cell changes during pregnancy in multiple sclerosis. The receptor was isolated from a female donor with multiple sclerosis, enrolled in a pregnancy study. Sequencing used peripheral blood, obtained in the first trimester of pregnancy.

For the CDR3, the DNA is TGTGCCAGCAGTTTATCAGCAGGCCCTCCCTACGAGCAGTACTTC. Translation: CASSLSAGPPYEQYF. This rearrangement joins TRBV28 to TRBJ2-7; no reliable D call. The germline V and J ends were trimmed by 1 base and 2 bases, with 12 bases remaining between them. The germline V gene has CDR1 MDHEN and CDR2 SYDVKM. CDR3 size: 15 residues.